One and the same sample provided the 23 T cell receptor beta chains below, sequenced in a study of T cell clonality in common variable immunodeficiency. This table comes from immunoSEQ multiplex PCR, and its TCRdb copy is limited to in-frame clones, with some not included. In total the sample includes 44,000 or so clones, none of them seen once. The specimen was peripheral blood mononuclear cells. The receptors stem from a person between 18 and 69 years old in good health.

This clone was recorded at least ten times. The read halts 3 residues ahead of the CDR3 end, with the missing end drawn from the germline J gene. V is TRBV7-2 and J is TRBJ1-2; 7 nucleotides align to TRBD1. CDR1 is SGHTA, CDR2 FQGNSA, per germline. The length of the CDR3 is 13 residues. Partial CDR3 DNA: TGTGCCAGCAGCCCAGACAGGGCAACCGGC. Translated, it gives CASSPDRATG. The entire CDR3 is CASSPDRATGYTF.

This clone was recorded many times. The CDR3 is cut off 3 residues early in the read; its end comes from the germline J gene. The chain employs TRBV7-2 and TRBJ2-4, with 7 nucleotides matching TRBD1. V lost 5 bases to trimming and J lost 3 bases; unmatched junction nucleotides: 4. The germline gives CDR1 SGHTA, CDR2 FQGNSA. CDR3 length equals 14 residues. The CDR3 is CASSPRQGKNIQYF. CDR3 DNA, as far as it was read: TGTGCCAGCAGCCCACGACAGGGCAAAAACATT.

This clone was counted many times. The read gets to within 3 residues of the CDR3 end, and the germline J gene fills in the rest. V gene TRBV20-1 combines with J gene TRBJ1-1; 8 positions match TRBD1. Trimming cost V 1 base and J 4 bases; bases outside gene matches: 2. CDR1 is DFQATT and CDR2 is SNEGSKA in the germline V gene (reference sequence). CDR3 length equals 13 residues. The part of the CDR3 DNA that was read is TGCAGTGCTAGAGCAACAGGGGGCACTGAA. Amino acid sequence: CSARATGGTE. The complete CDR3 protein is CSARATGGTEAFF.

This clone has a count of ten or more. With the read ending 3 residues before the CDR3 end, the germline J gene is used to fill in that end. This chain uses TRBV2 with TRBJ1-6; 9 nucleotides align to TRBD1. Germline V gene lookup returns CDR1 SNHLY and CDR2 FYNNEI. The length of the CDR3 is 15 residues. V trimming: 6 bases; J trimming: 4 bases; junction bases outside the gene matches: 4. CDR3: CASSEDRGYNSPLHF. CDR3 bases read: TGTGCCAGCAGCGAGGACAGGGGATATAATTCACCC.

A word on this clone: The DNA ends 3 residues before the CDR3 does, and the rest of the CDR3 is filled in from the germline J gene. The chain carries TRBV7-9 and TRBJ2-2, with 9 nucleotides matching TRBD2. The germline CDR1 and CDR2 sequences are SEHNR and FQNEAQ (reference sequence). The CDR3 runs to 13 residues. V shed 8 bases, J shed 6 bases, and the junction held 4 bases outside the gene matches. CDR3 region: CASGTSGSGELFF. CDR3 bases read: TGTGCCAGCGGCACTAGCGGGTCCGGGGAG.

In its sample, this clone was seen many times. The DNA ends 3 residues before the CDR3 does, and the rest of the CDR3 is filled in from the germline J gene. The V gene is TRBV7-8, the J gene TRBJ1-6, with a tentative D call TRBD1 (5 bases). Trimming left V 5 bases short and J 4 bases short, with 18 bases between. Germline V gene lookup returns CDR1 SGHVS and CDR2 FQNEAQ. This CDR3 has 17 amino acids. This CDR3 reads CASSRPGGELYNSPLHF. CDR3 bases read: TGTGCCAGCAGCCGCCCGGGGGGGGAGCTTTATAATTCACCC.

This clone appeared many times. The read comes to an end 3 residues before the CDR3 does, leaving the germline J gene to fill in the end. The rearrangement links TRBV6-2 or TRBV6-3 to TRBJ1-6, with 7 bases aligning to TRBD1. CDR3 length: 12 residues. The ends lost 10 bases at V and 6 bases at J; junction bases unmatched: 3. The germline V gene has CDR1 MNHEY and CDR2 SVGEGT. CDR3 bases read: TGTGCCACCGGGACAGCTAATTCACCC. Translating gives CATGTANSP. Given in full, the CDR3 is CATGTANSPLHF.

This clone was seen repeatedly, ten times or more. The CDR3 end falls 3 residues outside the read, so it is completed with the germline J gene. The chain links TRBV12-3 or TRBV12-4 to TRBJ2-3; 8 bases fit TRBD2. The CDR3 length is 13 residues. CDR3 bases read: TGTGCCAGCAGCCCGACCGGGAGGGGGACG. This gives the protein CASSPTGRGT. The full CDR3 is CASSPTGRGTQYF.

The table lists this clone with many counts. The CDR3 goes on 3 residues after the read ends, and that part is filled in from the germline J gene. V and J are TRBV7-3 and TRBJ1-6, with TRBD1 matching over 8 bases. This CDR3 contains 14 residues. Trimming cost V 4 bases and J 10 bases; bases outside gene matches: 6. Germline V gene data show CDR1 as SGHTA and CDR2 as FQGTGA. CDR3 sequence: CASSSDRGVSPLHF. CDR3 DNA, as far as it was read: TGTGCCAGCAGCTCTGACAGGGGAGTATCACCC.

This clone was recorded at least ten times. The read ends 3 residues shy of where the CDR3 ends; the end is completed using the germline J gene. This chain connects TRBV10-3 to TRBJ2-2; possibly TRBD1 for D (6 bases). V lost 9 bases to trimming and J lost 2 bases, with 16 bases between them. This CDR3 has 15 amino acids. Germline CDR1 is ENHRY and CDR2 is SYGVKD. This CDR3 reads CAIKAGTLNTGELFF. Partial CDR3 DNA: TGTGCCATAAAAGCCGGGACACTAAACACCGGGGAG.

This clone was seen repeatedly, ten times or more. The CDR3 end lies 3 residues beyond the end of the read and is filled in from the germline J gene. The chain couples TRBV19 to TRBJ1-1; D possibly corresponds to TRBD1 (6 bases). This CDR3 comprises 17 residues. V lost 3 bases and J 1 base, leaving 18 bases between the germline ends. CDR1 and CDR2 from the germline V gene are LNHDA and SQIVND (reference sequence). CDR3 DNA (partial): TGTGCCAGTAGTATCGTTTGGCAGGGGCGAAAGAACACTGAA. This sequence encodes CASSIVWQGRKNTE. The complete CDR3 protein is CASSIVWQGRKNTEAFF.

In this sample, this clone turned up many times. Here the CDR3 reads CASSLLGGGAADTQYF. CDR3 bases read: TGCGCCAGCAGCTTGTTAGGGGGTGGGGCGGCAGATACG. This chain connects TRBV5-1 to TRBJ2-3, with D tentatively TRBD1 (6 bases). The read comes to an end 3 residues before the CDR3 does, leaving the germline J gene to fill in the end. Trimming shortened V by 1 base and J by 4 bases, and 16 bases separated the two germline ends. The CDR3 runs 16 residues. Germline CDR1 is SGHRS and CDR2 is YFSETQ.

This clone was counted ten times or more. The read finishes 3 residues shy of the CDR3 end, and the germline J gene is used to complete it. The chain couples TRBV28 to TRBJ2-1; TRBD2 matches 8 bases. CDR1 and CDR2 from the germline V gene are MDHEN and SYDVKM. The V and J ends lost 3 bases and 7 bases, in that order; junction bases with no gene match: 5. The CDR3 runs to 14 residues. The sequenced CDR3 bases are TGTGCCAGCAGTTTCAAGCGGGAGTCGAATGAG. Its protein product is CASSFKRESNE. The CDR3 reads in full as CASSFKRESNEQFF.

This clone was seen at least ten times. The read falls 3 residues short of the CDR3 end, and the missing part is taken from the germline J gene. The V and J genes are TRBV13 and TRBJ2-2, with 7 bases matching TRBD1. The germline V gene has CDR1 PRHDT and CDR2 FYEKMQ (reference sequence). CDR3 length: 15 residues. V was clipped by 4 bases and J by 1 base; unmatched bases: 3. The chain's CDR3 is CASSWRQGNTGELFF. The part of the CDR3 DNA that was read is TGTGCCAGCAGCTGGCGACAGGGGAACACCGGGGAG.

The table lists this clone with many counts. The CDR3 goes on 3 residues after the read ends, and that part is filled in from the germline J gene. This chain joins TRBV10-2 and TRBJ2-7; D remains ambiguous. The germline V and J ends were trimmed by 3 bases and 4 bases, with 7 bases remaining between them. The CDR3 loop spans 12 amino acids. Germline CDR1 reads WSHSY; CDR2 reads SAAADI. CDR3 loop: CASSDVAYEQYF. CDR3 DNA (partial): TGCGCCAGCAGTGATGTAGCTTACGAG.

This clone has ten or more counts. The read ends 3 residues early relative to the CDR3; the germline J gene fills the gap. This rearrangement joins TRBV20-1 to TRBJ2-7; maybe TRBD1 (5 bases). The germline V gene has CDR1 DFQATT and CDR2 SNEGSKA (reference sequence). The CDR3 extends over 15 amino acids. Trimming shortened V by 4 bases and J by 0 bases, and 16 bases separated the two germline ends. The covered CDR3 bases are TGCAGTGCTACTAAGACAGCTGGTAACTCCTACGAG. Translation: CSATKTAGNSYE. The CDR3 in its entirety is CSATKTAGNSYEQYF.

Many counts were recorded for this clone. Partial CDR3 DNA: TGTGCCAGCAGGGTGCTAGCGGGACCCTACGAG. Protein product: CASRVLAGPYE. The full CDR3 sequence reads CASRVLAGPYEQYF. The chain links TRBV11-2 to TRBJ2-7, with 9 bases matching TRBD2. The CDR3 end falls 3 residues outside the read, so it is completed with the germline J gene. Trimming removed 6 bases from V and 2 bases from J; junction bases left unmatched: 5. Germline V gene sequence: CDR1 SGHAT, CDR2 FQNNGV. The CDR3 has 14 residues.

This clone was counted at least ten times. Incomplete CDR3 DNA: TGCGCCAGCAGCCAACTCGCTAGCGGGTTCACAGATACG. Its protein is CASSQLASGFTDT. The whole CDR3 protein is CASSQLASGFTDTQYF. The V call is TRBV4-1, the J call TRBJ2-3; 8 nucleotides align to TRBD2. The read terminates 3 residues ahead of where the CDR3 ends, so the germline J gene completes it. Unmatched junction bases numbered 6, after V lost 2 bases and J lost 2 bases. The CDR3 loop spans 16 amino acids. Germline-derived CDR1 and CDR2 are MGHRA and YSYEKL.

At least ten counts were recorded for this clone. The read ends 3 residues early relative to the CDR3; the germline J gene fills the gap. The chain couples TRBV12-3 or TRBV12-4 to TRBJ2-1; possibly TRBD1 for D (6 bases). The CDR3 runs to 18 residues. The V end lost 5 bases, the J end lost 0 bases, and 20 bases lay between the germline ends. CDR3 bases read: TGTGCCAGCAGTCTACACCGGACAGTTCCGAGCTCCTACAATGAG. This gives the protein CASSLHRTVPSSYNE. The whole CDR3 is CASSLHRTVPSSYNEQFF.

This clone was observed many times. The read is 3 residues too short to cover the CDR3 end, so that end is filled in from the germline J gene. V and J are TRBV11-2 and TRBJ1-2; D gene ambiguous. The CDR3 runs to 13 residues. CDR1 is SGHAT and CDR2 is FQNNGV in the germline V gene. V gave up 5 bases and J gave up 2 bases, with 9 bases separating them. The chain's CDR3 is CASSQDMNYGYTF. The DNA read from the CDR3 is TGTGCCAGCAGCCAAGACATGAACTATGGC.

This clone was detected a few times. The read finishes 3 residues shy of the CDR3 end, and the germline J gene is used to complete it. V usage is TRBV2 and J usage is TRBJ2-5; the D is unclear. The germline V and J ends were trimmed by 5 bases and 6 bases, with 13 bases remaining between them. Germline V gene data show CDR1 as SNHLY and CDR2 as FYNNEI. CDR3 size: 13 residues. The CDR3 loop is CASSPEVNKTQYF. Partial CDR3 DNA: TGTGCCAGCAGTCCCGAGGTCAATAAGACC.

This clone was observed at least ten times. The read is 3 residues too short to cover the CDR3 end, so that end is filled in from the germline J gene. The V call is TRBV10-1, the J call TRBJ1-1, with D perhaps TRBD1 (6 bases). In germline, CDR1 is WNHNN, CDR2 SYGVQD (reference sequence). The CDR3 covers 12 residues. Trimming cost V 3 bases and J 4 bases, with 6 bases left between them. CDR3 loop: CASSDRGTEAFF. The covered CDR3 bases are TGCGCCAGCAGTGACAGGGGCACTGAA.

This clone was seen many times. The read gets to within 3 residues of the CDR3 end, and the germline J gene fills in the rest. The chain employs TRBV3-1 (or the pseudogene TRBV3-2) and TRBJ2-7; no clear D. Germline CDR1 reads LGHDT; CDR2 reads YNNKEL (reference sequence). The CDR3 has 12 amino acids. V was cut by 1 base and J by 6 bases, with 7 bases left in between. CDR3 loop: CASSQAIGEQYF. The CDR3 DNA, read in part, is TGTGCCAGCAGCCAAGCGATCGGCGAG.